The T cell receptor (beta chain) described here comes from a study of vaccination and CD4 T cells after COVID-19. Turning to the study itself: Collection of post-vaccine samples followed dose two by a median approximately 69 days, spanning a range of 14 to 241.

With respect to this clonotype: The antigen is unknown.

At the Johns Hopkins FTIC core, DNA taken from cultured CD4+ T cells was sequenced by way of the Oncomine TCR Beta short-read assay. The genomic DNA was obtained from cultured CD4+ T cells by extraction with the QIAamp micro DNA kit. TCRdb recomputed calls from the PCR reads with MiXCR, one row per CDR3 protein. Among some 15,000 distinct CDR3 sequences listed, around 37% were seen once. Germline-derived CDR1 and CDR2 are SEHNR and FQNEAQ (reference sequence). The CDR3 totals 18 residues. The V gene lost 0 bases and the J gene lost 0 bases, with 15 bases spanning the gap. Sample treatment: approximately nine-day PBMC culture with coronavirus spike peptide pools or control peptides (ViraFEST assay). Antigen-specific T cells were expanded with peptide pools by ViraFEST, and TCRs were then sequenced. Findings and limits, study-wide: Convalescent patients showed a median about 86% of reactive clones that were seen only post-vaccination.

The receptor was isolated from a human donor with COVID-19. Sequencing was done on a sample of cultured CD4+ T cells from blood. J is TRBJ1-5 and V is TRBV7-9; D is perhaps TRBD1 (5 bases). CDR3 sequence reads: CASSLALSGQNSNQPQHF. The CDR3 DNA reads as TGTGCCAGCAGCTTAGCGCTTTCAGGGCAGAATAGCAATCAGCCCCAGCATTTT. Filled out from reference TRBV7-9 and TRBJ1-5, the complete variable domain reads DTGVSQNPRHKITKRGQNVTFRCDPISEHNRLYWYRQTLGQGPEFLTYFQNEAQLEKSRLLSDRFSAERPKGSFSTLEIQRTEQGDSAMYLCASSLALSGQNSNQPQHFGDGTRLSIL.